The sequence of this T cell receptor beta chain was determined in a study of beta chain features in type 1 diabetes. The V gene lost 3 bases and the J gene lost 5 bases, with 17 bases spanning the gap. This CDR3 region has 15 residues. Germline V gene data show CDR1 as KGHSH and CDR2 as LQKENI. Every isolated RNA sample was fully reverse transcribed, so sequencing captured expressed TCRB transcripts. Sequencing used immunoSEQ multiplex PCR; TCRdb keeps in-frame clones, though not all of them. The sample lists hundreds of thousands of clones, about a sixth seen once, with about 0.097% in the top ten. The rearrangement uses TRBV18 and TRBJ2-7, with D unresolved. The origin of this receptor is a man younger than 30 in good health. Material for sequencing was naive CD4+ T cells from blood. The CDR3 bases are TGTGCCAGCTCACCGCCGGGCCCAGGTAATCACGAGCAGTACTTC. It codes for CASSPPGPGNHEQYF.